One and the same sample provided the 25 T cell receptor beta chains below, sequenced in a study of blood T cell repertoires in COVID-19. The table came from immunoSEQ multiplex PCR; TCRdb's copy has only in-frame clones and leaves some out. Among 100,000 to 150,000 clones listed, 82% were seen once. The sequenced sample consisted of peripheral blood. The receptors shown here come from a human donor in a cohort sampled during active COVID-19.

The chain carries TRBV6-5 and TRBJ1-1; D remains unclear. The CDR3 extends over 12 amino acids. CDR1 is MNHEY, CDR2 SVGAGI, per germline. Trimming left V 6 bases short and J 0 bases short, with 5 bases between. CDR3 coding DNA: TGTGCCAGCAGATCGGTGAACACTGAAGCTTTCTTT. Its protein product is CASRSVNTEAFF.

The chain combines TRBV5-1 with TRBJ2-3; 10 bases map to TRBD1. The CDR3 covers 15 residues. Losses at the gene ends were 3 bases for V and 3 bases for J; bases not matched to a gene: 4. Germline-derived CDR1 and CDR2 are SGHRS and YFSETQ. The CDR3 region is CASSSGTGVTDTQYF. As DNA, the CDR3 is TGCGCCAGCAGCTCGGGGACAGGGGTGACAGATACGCAGTATTTT.

The chain employs TRBV6-2 or TRBV6-3 and TRBJ2-1; tentatively, D is TRBD2 (5 bases). The CDR3 runs to 15 residues. Germline CDR1 is MNHEY and CDR2 is SVGEGT. V was cut by 2 bases and J by 2 bases, with 10 bases left in between. CDR3 DNA sequence: TGTGCCAGCAGTTACGGGATAGCGACCTACAATGAGCAGTTCTTC. Protein product: CASSYGIATYNEQFF.

The chain is built from TRBV10-2 and TRBJ2-7, with D hard to call. V lost 6 bases, J lost 0 bases, and 9 bases lay in between. Germline V gene data show CDR1 as WSHSY and CDR2 as SAAADI. CDR3 length: 13 amino acids. CDR3 DNA sequence: TGCGCCAGCAGCCTACAGAGCTCCTACGAGCAGTACTTC. Its translation is CASSLQSSYEQYF.

The rearrangement uses TRBV2 and TRBJ1-1, with D maybe TRBD1 (5 bases). Trimming pared 10 bases from V and 1 base from J, leaving 19 bases between. Germline CDR1 and CDR2: SNHLY and FYNNEI. The CDR3 has 15 amino acids. CDR3 nucleotide sequence: TGTGCCACATTATCAGGGTCCCCTACGAACACTGAAGCTTTCTTT. Translation gives CATLSGSPTNTEAFF. Combining the CDR3 with reference TRBV2 and TRBJ1-1 gives the whole variable domain EPEVTQTPSHQVTQMGQEVILRCVPISNHLYFYWYRQILGQKVEFLVSFYNNEISEKSEIFDDQFSVERPDGSNFTLKIRSTKLEDSAMYFCATLSGSPTNTEAFFGQGTRLTVV.

The gene calls are TRBV21-1 and TRBJ1-4; the table names TRBD1, a call not compared with the DNA. TRBV21-1 constitutes a pseudogene. The CDR3 spans 15 residues. For the CDR3, the DNA is TGTGCCAGCAGCCTAAGGGGTCCCAAGGGTGAAAAACTGTTTTTT. This codes for CASSLRGPKGEKLFF.

This clone was seen more than once but under ten times. Within the sample, other DNA sequences also encode this same CDR3. The rearrangement joins TRBV2 to TRBJ1-5; D call uncertain. The ends were cut back, 6 bases at V and 2 bases at J, with 11 bases in the middle. This CDR3 has 14 residues. Germline assignment: CDR1 SNHLY and CDR2 FYNNEI. CDR3 sequence (DNA): TGTGCCAGCAGGGAGAGGTTAGGCAATCAGCCCCAGCATTTT. It is translated as CASRERLGNQPQHF.

This clone was seen just once. The chain couples TRBV6-2 or TRBV6-3 to TRBJ2-7, with TRBD1 matching 8 bases. Germline CDR1 MNHEY, CDR2 SVGEGT. The CDR3 is 14 amino acids. V lost 5 bases to trimming and J lost 2 bases; unmatched junction nucleotides: 5. The chain's CDR3 is CASSTQGGTYEQYF. The CDR3 bases are TGTGCCAGCAGTACACAGGGGGGAACCTACGAGCAGTACTTC.

This clone was detected only a few times. The chain employs TRBV4-1 and TRBJ1-5, with D uncertain. CDR3 length: 13 amino acids. V gave up 1 base and J gave up 3 bases, with 4 bases separating them. Per germline, CDR1 MGHRA and CDR2 YSYEKL. CDR3 region: CASSQGVNQPQHF. CDR3 bases: TGCGCCAGCAGCCAAGGAGTCAATCAGCCCCAGCATTTT.

This clone qualifies as medium-sized (0.01 to 0.1%). The chain has TRBV19 and TRBJ2-1, with 10 bases identical to TRBD1. The germline V gene encodes CDR1 LNHDA and CDR2 SQIVND (reference sequence). V gave up 4 bases and J gave up 6 bases; unmatched junction bases: 9. The CDR3 loop spans 16 amino acids. The CDR3 spells CASSTERTGGGNEQFF. As DNA, the CDR3 is TGTGCCAGTAGTACTGAACGGACAGGGGGGGGCAATGAGCAGTTCTTC.

A few counts support this clone. This chain connects TRBV15 to TRBJ1-5, with D hard to call. The germline V and J ends were trimmed by 0 bases and 7 bases, with 16 bases remaining between them. The CDR3 runs 16 residues. Germline V gene data show CDR1 as LNHNV and CDR2 as YYDKDF (reference sequence). DNA for the CDR3: TGTGCCACCAGCAGAGATCGGGGAGGAGTAGGGCAGCCCCAGCATTTT. This encodes CATSRDRGGVGQPQHF.

This chain uses TRBV19 with TRBJ1-1; the D is unclear. CDR1 is LNHDA and CDR2 is SQIVND in the germline V gene (reference sequence). V lost 1 base to trimming and J lost 4 bases, with 22 bases between them. The CDR3 sequence is 18 residues long. The CDR3 region has the DNA TGTGCCAGTAGTATAGGTGGATTGGTGGGAGGACGGGCCACTGAAGCTTTCTTT. This codes for CASSIGGLVGGRATEAFF.

This clone showed up just a few times. The chain uses TRBV11-2 and TRBJ2-1, with 7 bases fitting TRBD2. Germline lookup yields CDR1 SGHAT and CDR2 FQNNGV. The V gene end was trimmed by 5 bases and the J gene end by 0 bases; junction bases not matched to a gene: 7. The CDR3 has 16 amino acids. The CDR3 DNA follows: TGTGCCAGCAGCAGTAGCGGGTCGAGCTCCTACAATGAGCAGTTCTTC. Translation gives CASSSSGSSSYNEQFF.

The V gene is TRBV7-2, the J gene TRBJ1-2; D remains unclear. In germline, CDR1 is SGHTA, CDR2 FQGNSA. V lost 0 bases and J 6 bases, leaving 14 bases between the germline ends. The CDR3 is made up of 15 amino acids. CDR3 loop: CASSLAQVSPNGYTF. CDR3 nucleotide sequence: TGTGCCAGCAGCTTAGCGCAGGTGTCCCCCAATGGCTACACCTTC.

The chain combines TRBV18 with TRBJ1-6; 9 nucleotides agree with TRBD1. The CDR3 contains 18 residues. V dropped 4 bases and J dropped 7; count of bases not matched to a gene: 14. Germline CDR1 and CDR2: KGHSH and LQKENI. The CDR3 region is CASSLNPGTGIRNSPLHF. The CDR3 bases are TGTGCCAGCTCACTTAACCCCGGGACAGGGATACGAAATTCACCCCTCCACTTT.

The chain carries TRBV5-1 and TRBJ2-6; 9 bases agree with TRBD1. Germline CDR1 and CDR2: SGHRS and YFSETQ. V trimming: 0 bases; J trimming: 0 bases; junction bases outside the gene matches: 7. This CDR3 spans 19 amino acids. For the CDR3, the DNA is TGCGCCAGCAGCTTGGTGTCCGGGACAGGGAGCTCTGGGGCCAACGTCCTGACTTTC. Encoded protein: CASSLVSGTGSSGANVLTF.

The chain links TRBV11-3 to TRBJ1-2, with D uncertain. Germline values: CDR1 SGHNT, CDR2 YENEEA. CDR3 length: 16 amino acids. The V gene lost 4 bases and the J gene lost 5 bases, with 20 bases spanning the gap. CDR3 amino acids: CASSSIMSHNRYGYTF. CDR3 bases: TGTGCCAGCAGCTCTATCATGAGTCATAACCGGTATGGCTACACCTTC.

The chain recombines TRBV5-1 with TRBJ1-2, with a possible D match to TRBD1 (5 bases). From germline, CDR1 is SGHRS and CDR2 YFSETQ. Between the trimmed V and J ends, which lost 4 bases and 2 bases, there was a span of 18 bases. The CDR3 has 16 residues. CDR3 sequence (DNA): TGCGCCAGCAGCCTGGCCGACAGCCAAATAAACTATGGCTACACCTTC. Protein: CASSLADSQINYGYTF.

J is TRBJ2-5 and V is TRBV7-2, with 9 positions matching TRBD2. The V segment lost 5 bases and the J segment 5 bases; nucleotides outside the gene matches: 6. CDR1 is SGHTA and CDR2 is FQGNSA in the germline V gene. The CDR3 length is 14 residues. The CDR3 coding sequence is TGTGCCAGCAGCCCCGGCGGGGGGGTGGAGACCCAGTACTTC. Its protein is CASSPGGGVETQYF.

This clone was seen a handful of times. The gene calls are TRBV10-1 and TRBJ2-3; D is unclear. This CDR3 spans 15 amino acids. V was shortened by 0 bases and J by 2 bases, with 9 bases between the two germline ends. From germline, CDR1 is WNHNN and CDR2 SYGVQD (reference sequence). CDR3 sequence (DNA): TGCGCCAGCAGTGAGTCGGGCCATTCCACAGATACGCAGTATTTT. It yields the protein CASSESGHSTDTQYF.

The chain links TRBV10-1 to TRBJ2-5; 12 nucleotides agree with TRBD2. The germline V gene encodes CDR1 WNHNN and CDR2 SYGVQD (reference sequence). The CDR3 consists of 19 residues. The V and J ends lost 0 bases and 5 bases, in that order; junction bases with no gene match: 13. The CDR3, as DNA: TGCGCCAGCAGTGAGTCTAGGAAAACTAGCGGGGGGACGAAGGAGACCCAGTACTTC. Protein sequence: CASSESRKTSGGTKETQYF.

This clone was detected once. V gene TRBV15 combines with J gene TRBJ2-1, with TRBD1 identical over 7 bases. CDR3 length: 15 amino acids. V was clipped by 3 bases and J by 3 bases; unmatched bases: 5. Germline CDR1 LNHNV, CDR2 YYDKDF (reference sequence). CDR3: CATSSGQEVYNEQFF. The CDR3 bases are TGTGCCACCAGCAGCGGACAGGAGGTCTACAATGAGCAGTTCTTC.

This chain joins TRBV1 and TRBJ2-2; the table's D call TRBD2 went unverified against the DNA. TRBV1 is deemed a pseudogene. This CDR3 comprises 14 residues. CDR3 sequence (DNA): TGCACCAGCAGAGAGGGGGGGCCCACCGGGGAGCTGTTTTTT. It translates to CTSREGGPTGELFF.

The rearrangement joins TRBV4-3 to TRBJ2-1; possibly TRBD1 for D (6 bases). V was shortened by 4 bases and J by 0 bases, with 16 bases between the two germline ends. Germline V gene sequence: CDR1 LGHNA, CDR2 YSLEER. CDR3 length: 17 residues. This CDR3 is CASSRRIQGSSYNEQFF. As DNA, the CDR3 is TGCGCCAGCAGCCGGCGGATACAGGGAAGCTCCTACAATGAGCAGTTCTTC.

CDR3 bases: TGTGCCAGCAGCCCTTTAAGGGGACTAGCGGGGGTCCAGAATGAGCAGTTCTTC. Protein sequence: CASSPLRGLAGVQNEQFF. The gene calls are TRBV3-1 (or the pseudogene TRBV3-2) and TRBJ2-1, with 14 bases matching TRBD2. The CDR3 covers 18 residues. Germline assignment: CDR1 LGHDT and CDR2 YNNKEL (reference sequence). Trimming took 4 bases from V and 7 from J; bases not matched to a gene: 12.